This T cell receptor beta chain was recovered during a study of blood T cell repertoires in COVID-19. Study as a whole: From the United States, Italy and Spain came samples of acute and convalescent COVID-19. Sources were T cells, B-cell-depleted T cells, or PBMCs; the material itself was cDNA or gDNA.

In the original processing: Amplification with reference gene primers provided the estimates of nucleated cell counts. Generated by immunoSEQ multiplex PCR, the TCRdb table keeps only in-frame clones and is missing some. V and J calls and clone size are as listed in that table; D and trimming were resolved from the DNA. The table has 110,000 to 150,000 clones, 65% to 80% seen once; the top ten hold roughly 13%. This receptor was identified in a man older than 75 with acute or convalescent COVID-19. Sequencing was done on a sample of peripheral blood.

CDR3 loop: CASSRGGIDRDYGYTF. CDR3 coding DNA: TGTGCCAGCAGCCGCGGGGGGATTGACAGGGACTATGGCTACACCTTC. V and J are TRBV5-4 and TRBJ1-2, with 7 bases identical to TRBD1. The CDR3 loop spans 16 amino acids. Trimming cost V 4 bases and J 3 bases; bases outside gene matches: 12. Germline CDR1 SGHNT, CDR2 YYREEE (reference sequence).